The rows below give T cell receptor beta chains drawn from one sample of a study of regulatory T cells in long-lasting Graves disease. TCRdb re-analysed the multiplex PCR reads in MiXCR, keeping a single row per CDR3 protein. The data show about 520,000 distinct CDR3 sequences, about 12% seen once. The data were also submitted as part of a second study, on T cells in Graves' hyperthyroidism and ophthalmopathy.

The sample consisted of peripheral blood mononuclear cells (PBMCs), taken at new diagnosis, from a patient treated with antithyroid drugs. These receptors all come from a woman in her twenties or thirties with Graves disease. Each CDR3 is given with its conserved first and last residue. Each record gives: D gene, V gene, clone size, J gene, CDR3 protein, CDR3 DNA. D genes are given only for firm matches. Where a row states a size, it is once, few, many or the class of an expanded clone; other rows omit it.

TRBD1	TRBV15	many	TRBJ2-1	CATSMTGSSYNEQFF	TGTGCCACCAGCATGACAGGGAGCTCCTACAATGAGCAGTTCTTC
-	TRBV20-1	-	TRBJ1-2	CSAGTDPLGYGYTF	TGCAGTGCTGGCACGGACCCTCTCGGCTATGGCTACACCTTC
TRBD2	TRBV5-6	few	TRBJ2-7	CASRSSSGLAGNLYEQYF	TGTGCCAGCAGATCTTCTTCAGGACTAGCGGGAAATCTCTACGAGCAGTACTTC
-	TRBV7-2	-	TRBJ2-5	CASGGPGTLQETQYF	TGTGCCAGCGGGGGACCAGGGACATTGCAAGAGACCCAGTACTTC
-	TRBV6-2/TRBV6-3	many	TRBJ1-5	CASGHNYQPQHF	TGTGCCAGCGGACACAATTATCAGCCCCAGCATTTT
-	TRBV20-1	-	TRBJ2-2	CSAHQPDPSGELFF	TGCAGTGCACACCAACCGGACCCTTCCGGGGAGCTGTTTTTT
-	TRBV4-2	-	TRBJ1-3	CASSQVNGPAVSGNTIYF	TGTGCCAGCAGCCAAGTAAACGGGCCGGCAGTCTCTGGAAACACCATATATTTT
-	TRBV18	many	TRBJ2-7	CASSSTRQGAEQYF	TGTGCCAGCTCATCGACTAGACAGGGCGCCGAGCAGTACTTC
-	TRBV28	-	TRBJ2-7	CAGSERGYEQYF	TGTGCCGGCAGTGAAAGGGGCTACGAGCAGTACTTC
-	TRBV4-3	-	TRBJ2-3	CASSDGGFSTDTQYF	TGCGCCAGCAGTGACGGGGGATTTAGCACAGATACGCAGTATTTT
-	TRBV7-9	many	TRBJ1-2	CASSPWGSGSSYGYTF	TGTGCCAGCAGCCCGTGGGGGTCAGGGTCAAGCTATGGCTACACCTTC
-	TRBV28	many	TRBJ1-3	CASSLKTIRGNTIYF	TGTGCCAGCAGTTTAAAGACCATCCGTGGAAACACCATATATTTT
-	TRBV7-8	many	TRBJ1-2	CASSLGARATSRYGYTF	TGTGCCAGCAGCTTAGGGGCCAGGGCCACCTCTAGGTATGGCTACACCTTC
TRBD2	TRBV9	few	TRBJ2-1	CASSVRGTSGWVEQFF	TGTGCCAGCAGCGTACGGGGTACTAGCGGGTGGGTTGAGCAGTTCTTC
TRBD2	TRBV2	few	TRBJ2-7	CASLAGHPYEQYF	TGTGCCAGCCTAGCGGGCCACCCCTACGAGCAGTACTTC
-	TRBV9	many	TRBJ1-5	CASSVEGGNQPQHF	TGTGCCAGCAGCGTAGAGGGGGGCAATCAGCCCCAGCATTTT
TRBD1	TRBV11-2	many	TRBJ1-1	CASSFTGGESAFF	TGTGCCAGCAGCTTTACAGGGGGCGAGTCAGCTTTCTTT
TRBD1	TRBV2	many	TRBJ2-5	CASQGARETQYF	TGTGCCAGCCAGGGGGCCCGGGAGACCCAGTACTTC
-	TRBV3-1	many	TRBJ1-6	CASSRIRGSDSPLHF	TGTGCCAGCAGCCGTATACGGGGTAGTGATTCACCCCTCCACTTT
TRBD1	TRBV7-9	few	TRBJ1-4	CASSLGPTGNEKLFF	TGTGCCAGCAGCCTCGGACCGACAGGGAATGAAAAACTGTTTTTT
-	TRBV5-1	many	TRBJ1-1	CASSAQTGGNTEAFF	TGCGCCAGCAGCGCCCAAACAGGCGGGAACACTGAAGCTTTCTTT
-	TRBV7-8	-	TRBJ2-5	CASRSDRPRTQTQYF	TGTGCCAGCAGGTCCGACAGGCCTAGGACACAGACCCAGTACTTC
TRBD1	TRBV10-3	many	TRBJ2-1	CAISSPGQGANEQFF	TGTGCCATCAGTTCCCCGGGACAGGGGGCTAATGAGCAGTTCTTC
-	TRBV6-1	many	TRBJ2-7	CASSESPPSVRGARGYEQYF	TGTGCCAGCAGTGAGTCTCCCCCAAGTGTCCGGGGGGCGCGGGGCTACGAGCAGTACTTC
-	TRBV2	many	TRBJ2-5	CATQRGSQETQYF	TGTGCCACCCAGAGGGGGTCACAAGAGACCCAGTACTTC
TRBD2	TRBV27	many	TRBJ2-2	CASSSGRSWELFF	TGTGCCAGCTCTAGCGGGAGAAGCTGGGAGCTGTTTTTT
-	TRBV9	-	TRBJ2-1	CASSERGNYNEQFF	TGTGCCAGCAGCGAGAGGGGGAATTACAATGAGCAGTTCTTC
TRBD1	TRBV30	many	TRBJ2-7	CAWSKPSGGGEQYF	TGTGCCTGGAGTAAACCATCAGGGGGCGGCGAGCAGTACTTC
-	TRBV28	many	TRBJ2-7	CASERRGLSSYEQYF	TGTGCCAGCGAGAGGAGAGGTTTAAGCTCCTACGAGCAGTACTTC
-	TRBV6-5	few	TRBJ1-3	CASGYTWGSSGNTIYF	TGTGCCAGCGGTTACACCTGGGGTTCCTCTGGAAACACCATATATTTT
-	TRBV11-3	many	TRBJ2-1	CASSSGDGNEQFF	TGTGCCAGCAGCTCGGGGGACGGGAATGAGCAGTTCTTC